The clone carrying this TCR beta chain occurred a few times. This entry belongs to a study of blood T cell repertoires in COVID-19. Study as a whole: Sites across the United States, Italy and Spain contributed samples from acute and convalescent COVID-19.

Germline loops: CDR1 MNHNS, CDR2 SASEGT. The length of the CDR3 is 16 residues. V lost 1 base to trimming and J lost 1 base, with 13 bases between them. In the study's own analysis: Reference gene primer amplification in the assay estimated nucleated cell counts. Clones were read by immunoSEQ multiplex PCR, and TCRdb kept only the in-frame ones, dropping some. Clonal size and the V and J genes are those of that table, whereas D and trimming came from the DNA. Of more than 50,000 clones listed, 75% to 80% are singletons. Sequences were obtained from peripheral blood. The gene calls are TRBV6-1 and TRBJ2-5, with D possibly matching TRBD1 (5 bases). The TCR sequence derives from a woman of 80 years or more with acute or convalescent COVID-19. The CDR3 region is CASSEGVNRFQETQYF. The CDR3 bases are TGTGCCAGCAGTGAAGGGGTGAACAGGTTCCAAGAGACCCAGTACTTC.